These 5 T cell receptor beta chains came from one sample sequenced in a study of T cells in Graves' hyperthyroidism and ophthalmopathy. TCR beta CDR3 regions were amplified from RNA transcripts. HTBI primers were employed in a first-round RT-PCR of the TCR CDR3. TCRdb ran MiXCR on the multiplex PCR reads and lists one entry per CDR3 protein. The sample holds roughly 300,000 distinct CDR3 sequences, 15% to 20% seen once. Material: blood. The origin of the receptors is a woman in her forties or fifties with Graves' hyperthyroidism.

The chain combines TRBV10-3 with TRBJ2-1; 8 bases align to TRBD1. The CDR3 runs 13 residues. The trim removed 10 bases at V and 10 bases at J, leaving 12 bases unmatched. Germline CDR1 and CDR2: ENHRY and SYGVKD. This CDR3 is CATTRDRSEEQFF. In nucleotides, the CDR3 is TGTGCCACCACCAGGGACAGGTCCGAGGAGCAGTTCTTC.

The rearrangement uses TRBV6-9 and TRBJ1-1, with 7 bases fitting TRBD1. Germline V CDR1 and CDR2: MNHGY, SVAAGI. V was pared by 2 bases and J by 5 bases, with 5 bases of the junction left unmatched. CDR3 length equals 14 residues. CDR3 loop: CASSYRQGGTEAFF. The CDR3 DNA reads TGTGCCAGCAGTTATCGGCAGGGGGGGACTGAAGCTTTCTTT.

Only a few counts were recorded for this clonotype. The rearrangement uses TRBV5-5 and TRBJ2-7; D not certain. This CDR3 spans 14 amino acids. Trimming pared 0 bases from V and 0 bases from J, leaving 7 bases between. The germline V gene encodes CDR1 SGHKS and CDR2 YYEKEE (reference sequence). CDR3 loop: CASSLGHTSYEQYF. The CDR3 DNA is TGTGCCAGCAGCTTGGGCCACACCTCCTACGAGCAGTACTTC. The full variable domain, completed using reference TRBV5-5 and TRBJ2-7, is DAGVTQSPTHLIKTRGQQVTLRCSPISGHKSVSWYQQVLGQGPQFIFQYYEKEERGRGNFPDRFSARQFPNYSSELNVNALLLGDSALYLCASSLGHTSYEQYFGPGTRLTVT.

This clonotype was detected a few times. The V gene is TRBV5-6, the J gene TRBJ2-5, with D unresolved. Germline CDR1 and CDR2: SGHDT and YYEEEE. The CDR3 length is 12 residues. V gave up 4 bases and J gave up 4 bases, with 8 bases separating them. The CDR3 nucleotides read TGTGCCAGCAGCCTCCTGACAGAGACCCAGTACTTC. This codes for CASSLLTETQYF.

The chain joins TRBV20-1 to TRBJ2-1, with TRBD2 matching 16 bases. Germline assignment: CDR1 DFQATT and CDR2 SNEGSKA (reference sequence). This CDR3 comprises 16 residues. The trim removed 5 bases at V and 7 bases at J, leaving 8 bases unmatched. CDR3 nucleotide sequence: TGCAGTGCTGCCACGGGACTAGCGGGAGGGCCAAATGAGCAGTTCTTC. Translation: CSAATGLAGGPNEQFF.